These 25 T cell receptor beta chains came from one sample sequenced in a study of cytomegalovirus exposure and HLA in healthy donors. Use of 60 Vbeta and 13 Jbeta primers characterized the PCR. Here immunoSEQ multiplex PCR was the method, and the copy in TCRdb shows in-frame clones only, minus some. The sample contains a few hundred thousand clones, almost 85% of which appear only once. What was sequenced was PBMCs. The receptors were sampled from a middle-aged woman in good health and CMV-seropositive.

The rearrangement links TRBV19 to TRBJ1-4; 8 bases match TRBD1. Germline values: CDR1 LNHDA, CDR2 SQIVND (reference sequence). With 3 bases clipped from V and 8 bases from J, the junction kept 8 bases outside the gene matches. The CDR3 is 15 amino acids. In DNA form, the CDR3 reads TGTGCCAGTAGTATGCGCGGACAGGGTGAGGAAAAACTGTTTTTT. It yields the protein CASSMRGQGEEKLFF.

In its sample, this clone was seen once. V is TRBV2 and J is TRBJ2-2, with 10 bases matching TRBD1. This CDR3 region has 14 residues. V dropped 11 bases and J dropped 4; count of bases not matched to a gene: 7. The germline V gene has CDR1 SNHLY and CDR2 FYNNEI. CDR3 sequence (DNA): TGTGCCTCGAGAGGGACAGGGGTCACCGGGGAGCTGTTTTTT. Its protein is CASRGTGVTGELFF.

The chain couples TRBV11-3 to TRBJ1-1; D gene unclear. Germline-derived CDR1 and CDR2 are SGHNT and YENEEA. The CDR3 totals 13 residues. The V end was cut by 6 bases, the J end by 2 bases, with 10 bases between. The CDR3 DNA sequence: TGTGCCAGCAGGGAACTAACAAACACTGAAGCTTTCTTT. This gives the protein CASRELTNTEAFF.

This rearrangement joins TRBV7-2 to TRBJ1-5; D might be TRBD1 (6 bases). The CDR3 spans 15 residues. The germline V gene encodes CDR1 SGHTA and CDR2 FQGNSA. V shed 2 bases and J shed 2 bases, with 10 bases lying between them. The CDR3 DNA is TGTGCCAGCAGCTTATACAGGGAAGGCAATCAGCCCCAGCATTTT. Its protein product is CASSLYREGNQPQHF.

This rearrangement joins TRBV30 to TRBJ1-1; tentatively, D is TRBD1 (5 bases). This CDR3 spans 15 amino acids. Per the germline V gene, CDR1 is GTSNPN and CDR2 is SVGIG (reference sequence). V shed 0 bases and J shed 4 bases, with 15 bases lying between them. CDR3 region: CAWSVKRGQVTEAFF. In DNA form, the CDR3 reads TGTGCCTGGAGTGTAAAAAGGGGCCAAGTCACTGAAGCTTTCTTT.

The chain is built from TRBV25-1 and TRBJ1-4, with TRBD1 matching 10 bases. Trimming at V came to 3 bases and at J to 8 bases, leaving 12 bases not matched to a gene. Germline CDR1 MGHDK, CDR2 SYGVNS. The CDR3 loop spans 17 amino acids. The CDR3 reads CASSEGPGQGRGEKLFF. The CDR3 nucleotides read TGTGCCAGCAGTGAGGGACCGGGACAGGGGCGAGGGGAAAAACTGTTTTTT.

This clone was seen a single time. The genes are TRBV28 and TRBJ2-7, with a tentative D call TRBD1 (7 bases). The V and J ends lost 7 bases and 2 bases respectively, with 15 bases between them. The CDR3 covers 14 residues. The germline gives CDR1 MDHEN, CDR2 SYDVKM. The CDR3 DNA follows: TGTGCCAGCATCCAGGGGGGCACCCCCTACGAGCAGTACTTC. This encodes CASIQGGTPYEQYF.

V is TRBV7-9 and J is TRBJ2-3; no reliable D call. Germline CDR1 SEHNR, CDR2 FQNEAQ (reference sequence). Trimming pared 5 bases from V and 3 bases from J, leaving 3 bases between. The CDR3 extends over 11 amino acids. DNA of the CDR3: TGTGCCAGCAGCCATACAGATACGCAGTATTTT. Translation: CASSHTDTQYF. Full variable domain (rest looked up from reference TRBV7-9 and TRBJ2-3): DTGVSQNPRHKITKRGQNVTFRCDPISEHNRLYWYRQTLGQGPEFLTYFQNEAQLEKSRLLSDRFSAERPKGSFSTLEIQRTEQGDSAMYLCASSHTDTQYFGPGTRLTVL.

This clone was observed a single time. This rearrangement joins TRBV7-3 to TRBJ2-5; 14 bases agree with TRBD2. V gave up 4 bases and J gave up 5 bases; unmatched junction bases: 6. The CDR3 loop spans 16 amino acids. Per the germline V gene, CDR1 is SGHTA and CDR2 is FQGTGA. CDR3 in amino acids: CASSSGLAGEGETQYF. CDR3 sequence (DNA): TGTGCCAGCAGCTCGGGACTAGCGGGAGAGGGTGAGACCCAGTACTTC.

V is TRBV27 and J is TRBJ1-1; D ambiguous. The length of the CDR3 is 13 residues. The V end lost 3 bases, the J end lost 1 base, and 6 bases lay between the germline ends. CDR1 and CDR2 (germline): MNHEY, SMNVEV (reference sequence). The CDR3 loop is CASSFNRNTEAFF. The CDR3 region has the DNA TGTGCCAGCAGTTTCAACAGGAACACTGAAGCTTTCTTT.

With regard to this clone: Within the sample, other DNA sequences also encode this same CDR3. The chain is built from TRBV5-1 and TRBJ2-1; 7 bases are shared with TRBD2. V lost 0 bases and J lost 4; bases outside the gene matches: 1. CDR1 is SGHRS, CDR2 YFSETQ, per germline. CDR3 length: 14 amino acids. The CDR3 loop reads CASSLGEGYNEQFF. In nucleotides, the CDR3 is TGCGCCAGCAGCTTGGGGGAGGGTTACAATGAGCAGTTCTTC.

This rearrangement joins TRBV7-3 to TRBJ2-2; D may be TRBD1 (7 bases). The ends were cut back, 6 bases at V and 0 bases at J, with 11 bases in the middle. The germline V gene encodes CDR1 SGHTA and CDR2 FQGTGA. This CDR3 region has 15 residues. CDR3: CASRSGGPNTGELFF. CDR3 DNA: TGTGCCAGCAGATCAGGGGGGCCGAACACCGGGGAGCTGTTTTTT.

The rearrangement joins TRBV2 to TRBJ2-1; D is possibly TRBD2 (8 bases). The CDR3 totals 17 residues. CDR1 and CDR2 from the germline V gene are SNHLY and FYNNEI. Deletions cut 6 bases from V and 6 bases from J, with 24 bases between. In DNA, the CDR3 is TGTGCCAGCAGAAGGGGGCATCGGGAGGGCCAGGGCAATGAGCAGTTCTTC. Protein product: CASRRGHREGQGNEQFF.

The rearrangement uses TRBV4-2 and TRBJ2-4, with D tentatively TRBD1 (6 bases). Germline V gene sequence: CDR1 LGHNA, CDR2 YNFKEQ. CDR3 size: 17 residues. V shed 3 bases and J shed 0 bases, with 15 bases lying between them. The CDR3 DNA reads TGTGCCAGCAGCCATGGTGGGGACACTGAAGCCAAAAACATTCAGTACTTC. Translated: CASSHGGDTEAKNIQYF.

This clone appeared a few times. The V and J genes are TRBV6-5 and TRBJ1-2; D is possibly TRBD1 (5 bases). Between the trimmed V and J ends, which lost 3 bases and 3 bases, there was a span of 14 bases. The CDR3 has 15 residues. Per the germline V gene, CDR1 is MNHEY and CDR2 is SVGAGI. The CDR3 reads CASSYQGLRDYGYTF. CDR3 nucleotide sequence: TGTGCCAGCAGTTATCAGGGACTCCGTGACTATGGCTACACCTTC.

The chain uses TRBV25-1 and TRBJ2-1, with 7 bases aligning to TRBD2. Germline assignment: CDR1 MGHDK and CDR2 SYGVNS. The junction had 8 bases not matched to a gene; V was cut back by 6 bases and J by 6 bases. The CDR3 extends over 14 amino acids. The CDR3 spells CASSPGGGSNEQFF. CDR3 coding DNA: TGTGCCAGCAGCCCGGGAGGCGGATCCAATGAGCAGTTCTTC.

The V and J genes are TRBV5-5 and TRBJ1-1; D is unresolved. Trimming took 1 base from V and 3 from J, leaving 7 bases between them. Germline CDR1 and CDR2: SGHKS and YYEKEE (reference sequence). The CDR3 spans 13 residues. CDR3 coding DNA: TGTGCCAGCAGCTTGTGGGCCTACACTGAAGCTTTCTTT. It specifies CASSLWAYTEAFF.

This chain connects TRBV11-3 to TRBJ2-1; TRBD2 might be the D (5 bases). V shed 2 bases and J shed 15 bases, with 14 bases lying between them. The CDR3 has 12 amino acids. CDR1 and CDR2 from the germline V gene are SGHNT and YENEEA. The CDR3 DNA reads as TGTGCCAGCAGCTTAACCCCCCCGACTATGTTCTTC. Translating it yields CASSLTPPTMFF.

The sample holds a few counts of this clone. The J gene is TRBJ1-1, the V gene TRBV19; 7 bases align to TRBD1. The CDR3 has 13 residues. J lost 3 bases, V lost 6 bases, and 4 bases had no gene match. Germline-derived CDR1 and CDR2 are LNHDA and SQIVND (reference sequence). The CDR3 nucleotides are TGTGCCAGTAGGTCACAGGGGTACACTGAAGCTTTCTTT. This sequence encodes CASRSQGYTEAFF.

CDR3 amino acids: CASTQGTATTYEQYF. CDR3 nucleotides: TGTGCCAGCACCCAGGGGACAGCGACGACCTACGAGCAGTACTTC. The chain joins TRBV5-6 to TRBJ2-7; 7 bases fit TRBD1. From germline, CDR1 is SGHDT and CDR2 YYEEEE. This CDR3 is built from 15 residues. V lost 6 bases, J lost 2 bases, and 11 bases stayed unmatched.

The J gene is TRBJ1-5, the V gene TRBV28; 9 bases are shared with TRBD1. This CDR3 contains 13 residues. In germline, CDR1 is MDHEN, CDR2 SYDVKM. The ends lost 5 bases at V and 6 bases at J; junction bases unmatched: 2. The DNA for the CDR3 is TGTGCCAGCAGTGGGACAGGGCCTCAGCCCCAGCATTTT. Protein sequence: CASSGTGPQPQHF.

V usage is TRBV18 and J usage is TRBJ1-3; D might be TRBD1 (5 bases). V lost 2 bases and J 4 bases, leaving 12 bases between the germline ends. This CDR3 region has 15 residues. CDR1 and CDR2 (germline): KGHSH, LQKENI. Here the CDR3 DNA reads TGTGCCAGCTCACCAGGAACAGGCTCCGGAAACACCATATATTTT. Amino acid sequence: CASSPGTGSGNTIYF.

The CDR3 reads CSVDIRVQETQYF. DNA of the CDR3: TGCAGCGTTGATATCCGGGTCCAAGAGACCCAGTACTTC. The genes are TRBV29-1 and TRBJ2-5, with D hard to call. The CDR3 runs 13 residues. Deletions cut 3 bases from V and 1 base from J, with 9 bases between. Germline CDR1 SQVTM, CDR2 ANQGSEA. The full variable domain, its missing parts supplied by reference TRBV29-1 and TRBJ2-5, is SAVISQKPSRDICQRGTSLTIQCQVDSQVTMMFWYRQQPGQSLTLIATANQGSEATYESGFVIDKFPISRPNLTFSTLTVSNMSPEDSSIYLCSVDIRVQETQYFGPGTRLLVL.

This clone was seen only once. This chain links TRBV30 with TRBJ2-6; 7 positions agree with TRBD1. CDR3 size: 16 residues. V was clipped by 1 base and J by 4 bases; unmatched bases: 7. Germline V gene sequence: CDR1 GTSNPN, CDR2 SVGIG (reference sequence). In DNA, the CDR3 is TGTGCCTGGAGTGAAAACACAGGGGTCGGGGCCAACGTCCTGACTTTC. Protein product: CAWSENTGVGANVLTF.

In this sample, this clone turned up a few times. V usage is TRBV10-3 and J usage is TRBJ1-1; the D gene is possibly TRBD1 (5 bases). The germline CDR1 and CDR2 sequences are ENHRY and SYGVKD. V lost 6 bases and J lost 5, with 19 bases in between. The CDR3 runs 15 residues. The CDR3: CAIRVGDGEGTEAFF. For the CDR3, the DNA is TGTGCCATCAGGGTCGGGGACGGGGAGGGGACTGAAGCTTTCTTT.